The entry below describes one T cell receptor (beta chain). Its antigen remains unknown. The authors drew approximately 2.5 ml of blood from each donor. This entry belongs to a study of monozygotic twins with inflammatory bowel disease. Study results and limitations: Repertoire similarity did not differ between concordant and discordant twins, possibly owing to limited power. Clonotype overlap with others was lower in IBD patients than in healthy twins, a difference that was greatest with disease activity.

A template switching step added UMIs, each with a 6-nucleotide sample barcode. Following a re-call of the 5' RACE reads, TCRdb has one entry per CDR3 protein and lacks DNA. Its table records roughly 100,000 distinct CDR3 sequences. The TCR was taken from a human donor with ulcerative colitis or Crohn's disease, or a healthy co-twin of an affected twin (not recorded which). Specimen: blood.

CDR3 sequence reads: CASSFEGDTEAFF. The V call is TRBV12-3 or TRBV12-4, the J call TRBJ1-1; TCRdb's assignment of TRBD1 cannot be checked, as there is no DNA. The CDR3 has 13 amino acids.